What follows are 22 T cell receptor beta chains derived from one specimen sequenced in a study of CD8 T cells in ankylosing spondylitis. TCRdb passed the 5' RACE reads through MiXCR, listing each CDR3 protein once. The table has approximately 130,000 distinct CDR3 sequences, approximately 10% seen once; the top ten hold more than 3%. The sample taken for sequencing was blood, either unsorted or a sorted T cell fraction (not recorded which). The receptor set was obtained from a male donor with ankylosing spondylitis or in good health (not recorded which).

This clonotype occurred a few times. The chain joins TRBV29-1 to TRBJ2-2; no definite D call. The V gene lost 1 base and the J gene lost 5 bases, with 11 bases spanning the gap. Germline CDR1 SQVTM, CDR2 ANQGSEA. This CDR3 contains 14 residues. As DNA, the CDR3 is TGCAGCGTTGAAGGGATTGGGGTTACCGGGGAGCTGTTTTTT. Protein sequence: CSVEGIGVTGELFF.

A few counts support this clonotype. The rearrangement links TRBV7-9 to TRBJ2-1; TRBD1 might be the D (6 bases). V dropped 5 bases and J dropped 15 bases, with 17 bases sitting between them. The CDR3 covers 12 residues. Germline V lookup: CDR1 SEHNR, CDR2 FQNEAQ (reference sequence). In DNA, the CDR3 is TGTGCCAGCAGCCCAAACCAGGACAGTCCGTTCTTC. Protein sequence: CASSPNQDSPFF.

The chain links TRBV20-1 to TRBJ2-1; D possibly corresponds to TRBD2 (5 bases). The CDR3 covers 13 residues. CDR1 DFQATT and CDR2 SNEGSKA come from the germline V gene (reference sequence). V lost 3 bases and J 3 bases, leaving 9 bases between the germline ends. The CDR3, as DNA: TGCAGTGCTAGGGAGCGGTTCTACAATGAGCAGTTCTTC. Its protein is CSARERFYNEQFF.

This clonotype was seen ten or more times. V usage is TRBV5-1 and J usage is TRBJ2-3; 12 nucleotides match TRBD2. The CDR3 is made up of 16 amino acids. The junction had 6 bases not matched to a gene; V was cut back by 7 bases and J by 0 bases. The V gene's germline CDR1 is SGHRS and CDR2 YFSETQ. The CDR3 loop reads CASGEGTSGSTDTQYF. The DNA for the CDR3 is TGCGCCAGCGGCGAGGGGACTAGCGGGAGCACAGATACGCAGTATTTT.

The CDR3 DNA is TGTGCCAGCAGCCCGGGGACTAGCGGGGCTAGCACAGATACGCAGTATTTT. Amino acid sequence: CASSPGTSGASTDTQYF. J is TRBJ2-3 and V is TRBV7-2; 13 nucleotides agree with TRBD2. This CDR3 region has 17 residues. Germline CDR1 and CDR2: SGHTA and FQGNSA. With V trimmed by 5 bases and J by 0 bases, 5 bases remained unmatched.

This clonotype was counted ten times or more. The chain links TRBV9 to TRBJ2-2; unclear D gene. The CDR3 sequence is 15 residues long. The V end lost 4 bases, the J end lost 1 base, and 11 bases lay between the germline ends. CDR1 and CDR2 (germline): SGDLS, YYNGEE. CDR3 nucleotides: TGTGCCAGCAGCTTCAGAGGTTTGAACACCGGGGAGCTGTTTTTT. Its translation is CASSFRGLNTGELFF. Together with reference TRBV9 and TRBJ2-2, the CDR3 gives the full variable domain: DSGVTQTPKHLITATGQRVTLRCSPRSGDLSVYWYQQSLDQGLQFLIQYYNGEERAKGNILERFSAQQFPDLHSELNLSSLELGDSALYFCASSFRGLNTGELFFGEGSRLTVL.

This clonotype was recorded a few times. The chain carries TRBV20-1 and TRBJ2-3, with 7 positions matching TRBD2. CDR3 length: 16 amino acids. The trim removed 0 bases at V and 0 bases at J, leaving 6 bases unmatched. Germline CDR1 DFQATT, CDR2 SNEGSKA (reference sequence). The CDR3, as DNA: TGCAGTGCTAGAGATTGGCGGGAGACTAGCACAGATACGCAGTATTTT. Its translation: CSARDWRETSTDTQYF.

The chain combines TRBV25-1 with TRBJ2-3; 7 bases line up with TRBD1. This CDR3 spans 15 amino acids. Germline V gene lookup returns CDR1 MGHDK and CDR2 SYGVNS. Losses at the gene ends were 2 bases for V and 7 bases for J; bases not matched to a gene: 9. CDR3 sequence reads: CASSEPGQIRHTQYF. The DNA for the CDR3 is TGTGCCAGCAGTGAACCGGGACAGATCCGTCATACGCAGTATTTT.

The sample holds many counts of this clonotype. The CDR3 loop is CARREAGELFF. DNA of the CDR3: TGTGCCCGCCGGGAGGCCGGGGAGCTGTTTTTT. The V call is TRBV7-9, the J call TRBJ2-2; 7 bases map to TRBD2. Germline CDR1 and CDR2: SEHNR and FQNEAQ (reference sequence). The CDR3 loop spans 11 amino acids. The V gene end was trimmed by 11 bases and the J gene end by 6 bases; junction bases not matched to a gene: 3.

In its sample, this clonotype was seen many times. The V gene is TRBV19, the J gene TRBJ2-3; 12 bases map to TRBD2. Trimming removed 10 bases from V and 0 bases from J; junction bases left unmatched: 2. CDR1 is LNHDA, CDR2 SQIVND, per germline (reference sequence). This CDR3 is 14 amino acids long. CDR3 protein: CATGLAGSTDTQYF. The CDR3 nucleotides read TGTGCCACAGGACTAGCGGGAAGCACAGATACGCAGTATTTT.

Many counts were recorded for this clonotype. The genes are TRBV6-2 or TRBV6-3 and TRBJ2-1; D unclear. The CDR3 has 13 residues. The V gene lost 5 bases and the J gene lost 8 bases, with 13 bases spanning the gap. CDR1 MNHEY and CDR2 SVGEGT come from the germline V gene. The CDR3 DNA reads TGTGCCAGCAGTACGCGGTGGGGTGATGAGCAGTTCTTC. Residues: CASSTRWGDEQFF.

Many counts were recorded for this clonotype. The genes are TRBV28 and TRBJ2-2, with D possibly matching TRBD2 (5 bases). This CDR3 comprises 15 residues. V lost 9 bases, J lost 2 bases, and 16 bases lay in between. Per germline, CDR1 MDHEN and CDR2 SYDVKM. CDR3 loop: CASNQGGDNTGELFF. The CDR3 bases are TGTGCCAGTAACCAAGGAGGCGACAACACCGGGGAGCTGTTTTTT.

This clonotype occurred a few times. This chain links TRBV4-2 with TRBJ2-5; 11 bases agree with TRBD2. Germline-derived CDR1 and CDR2 are LGHNA and YNFKEQ. Trimming took 4 bases from V and 0 from J; bases not matched to a gene: 25. The CDR3 sequence is 23 residues long. The CDR3 region has the DNA TGTGCCAGCAGCCCATGGGGGGTCTTAACCGGGACTAGCGGTACACCGTACCAAGAGACCCAGTACTTC. Its protein product is CASSPWGVLTGTSGTPYQETQYF.

This clonotype was picked up many times. The genes are TRBV20-1 and TRBJ2-5, with 10 positions matching TRBD2. This CDR3 spans 15 amino acids. With V trimmed by 3 bases and J by 0 bases, 4 bases remained unmatched. Germline V gene lookup returns CDR1 DFQATT and CDR2 SNEGSKA (reference sequence). The CDR3 loop reads CSASRTSGNQETQYF. CDR3 DNA: TGCAGTGCTAGTCGTACTAGCGGGAACCAAGAGACCCAGTACTTC.

This clonotype was detected many times. The V gene is TRBV6-1, the J gene TRBJ1-1; D possibly corresponds to TRBD1 (6 bases). The CDR3 totals 13 residues. From germline, CDR1 is MNHNS and CDR2 SASEGT. V lost 11 bases and J 11 bases, leaving 24 bases between the germline ends. CDR3: CAGQKQGSLDAFF. In nucleotides, the CDR3 is TGTGCCGGCCAGAAACAGGGATCTCTGGACGCTTTCTTT.

This clonotype was seen at least ten times. The chain links TRBV5-1 to TRBJ2-7, with TRBD2 matching over 7 bases. Germline V CDR1 and CDR2: SGHRS, YFSETQ. With V trimmed by 5 bases and J by 3 bases, 8 bases remained unmatched. The CDR3 runs to 14 residues. The CDR3 nucleotides read TGCGCCAGCAGTCCGGCTAGCGGTTTCTACGAGCAGTACTTC. This translates into CASSPASGFYEQYF.

The J gene is TRBJ2-1, the V gene TRBV7-3, with D possibly being TRBD1 (6 bases). The CDR3 length is 15 residues. V gave up 3 bases and J gave up 0 bases, with 9 bases separating them. CDR1 SGHTA and CDR2 FQGTGA come from the germline V gene. CDR3 nucleotides: TGTGCCAGCAGCTTCACAGGGATCTCCTACAATGAGCAGTTCTTC. It encodes CASSFTGISYNEQFF.

This clonotype was seen at least ten times. CDR3 in DNA: TGTGCCAGCAGGGTTTCACAGGGTTCCTACGAGCAGTACTTC. The encoded protein is CASRVSQGSYEQYF. This sequence joins TRBV6-1 and TRBJ2-7; D possibly corresponds to TRBD1 (6 bases). The V end lost 6 bases, the J end lost 1 base, and 13 bases lay between the germline ends. The CDR3 sequence is 14 residues long. CDR1 MNHNS and CDR2 SASEGT come from the germline V gene.

Regarding this clonotype: Given a much more abundant clone one base away, this may be a read error. V is TRBV12-3 or TRBV12-4 and J is TRBJ2-4, with no clear D. This CDR3 has 15 residues. The CDR3 loop is CASSQVPLGSNIEYF. DNA for the CDR3: TGTGCCAGCAGTCAAGTCCCCCTAGGTAGCAACATTGAGTACTTC.

Comment on this clonotype: A single base separates this from a much larger clone, so it may be a read error. The chain is built from TRBV20-1 and TRBJ2-1; D might be TRBD1 or TRBD2, each matching 7 bases. The CDR3 is made up of 15 amino acids. Looked up from germline, CDR1 is DFQATT and CDR2 is SNEGSKA (reference sequence). The CDR3 DNA sequence: TGCAGTGCGCCGGATTGGGAGGGGGCCTACAATGACCAGTTCTTC. Translation: CSAPDWEGAYNDQFF.

This clonotype occurred a few times. J is TRBJ1-4 and V is TRBV27; TRBD1 aligns across 9 bases. Per germline, CDR1 MNHEY and CDR2 SMNVEV (reference sequence). J was trimmed by 5 bases and V by 5 bases; bases with no gene match: 3. The CDR3 is made up of 14 amino acids. CDR3 coding DNA: TGTGCCAGCAGTCGACAGGGGGGAAATGAAAAACTGTTTTTT. Protein sequence: CASSRQGGNEKLFF.

This clonotype was counted at least ten times. This chain uses TRBV12-3 or TRBV12-4 with TRBJ2-1, with D possibly matching TRBD2 (5 bases). Trimming left V 6 bases short and J 6 bases short, with 18 bases between. The CDR3 has 15 residues. This CDR3 is CASRPRRVGSNEQFF. The CDR3 DNA is TGTGCCAGCAGGCCGCGGCGGGTCGGTAGCAATGAGCAGTTCTTC.